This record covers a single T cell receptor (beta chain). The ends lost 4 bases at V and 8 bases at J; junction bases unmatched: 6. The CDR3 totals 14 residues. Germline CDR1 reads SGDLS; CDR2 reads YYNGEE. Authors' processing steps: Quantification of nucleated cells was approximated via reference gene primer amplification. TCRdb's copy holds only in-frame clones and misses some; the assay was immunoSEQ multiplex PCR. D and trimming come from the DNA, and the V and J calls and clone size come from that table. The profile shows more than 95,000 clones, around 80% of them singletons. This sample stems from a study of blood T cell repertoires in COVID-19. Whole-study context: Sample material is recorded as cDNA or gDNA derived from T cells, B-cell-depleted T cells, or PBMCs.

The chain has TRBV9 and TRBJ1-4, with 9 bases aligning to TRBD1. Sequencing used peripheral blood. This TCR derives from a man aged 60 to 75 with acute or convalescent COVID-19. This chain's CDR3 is CASSRDRVDEKLFF. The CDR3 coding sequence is TGTGCCAGCAGCCGGGACAGGGTGGACGAAAAACTGTTTTTT.